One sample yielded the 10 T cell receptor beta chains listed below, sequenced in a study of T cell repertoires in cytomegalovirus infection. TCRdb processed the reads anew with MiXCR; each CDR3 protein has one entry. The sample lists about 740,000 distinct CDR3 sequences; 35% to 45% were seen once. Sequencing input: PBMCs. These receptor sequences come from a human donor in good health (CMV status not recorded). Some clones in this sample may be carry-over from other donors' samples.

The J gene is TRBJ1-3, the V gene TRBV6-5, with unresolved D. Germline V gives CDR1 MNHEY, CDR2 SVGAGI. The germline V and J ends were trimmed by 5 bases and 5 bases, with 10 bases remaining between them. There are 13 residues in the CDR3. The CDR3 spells CASSMGSRNTIYF. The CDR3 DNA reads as TGTGCCAGCAGTATGGGGTCTCGAAACACCATATATTTT.

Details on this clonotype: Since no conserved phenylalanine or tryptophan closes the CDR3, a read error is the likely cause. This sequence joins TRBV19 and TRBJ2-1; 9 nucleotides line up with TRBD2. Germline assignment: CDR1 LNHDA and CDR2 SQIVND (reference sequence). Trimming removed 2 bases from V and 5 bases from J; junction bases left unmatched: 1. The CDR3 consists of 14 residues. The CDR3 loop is CASSIQREDNEQFL. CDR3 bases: TGTGCCAGTAGTATACAGCGGGAGGACAATGAGCAGTTCTTA.

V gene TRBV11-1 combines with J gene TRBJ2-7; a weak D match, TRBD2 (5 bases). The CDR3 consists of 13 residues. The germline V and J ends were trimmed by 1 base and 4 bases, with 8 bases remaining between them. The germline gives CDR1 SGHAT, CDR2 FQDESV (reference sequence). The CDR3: CASSLGGEYEQYV. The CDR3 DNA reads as TGTGCCAGCAGCTTAGGGGGAGAATACGAGCAGTACGTC.

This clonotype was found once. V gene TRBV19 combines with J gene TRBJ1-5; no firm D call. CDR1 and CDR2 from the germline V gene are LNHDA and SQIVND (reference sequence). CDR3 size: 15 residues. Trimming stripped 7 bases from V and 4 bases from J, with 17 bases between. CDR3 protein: CASTRVRGGNQPQHF. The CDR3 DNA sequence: TGTGCCAGTACTCGGGTAAGAGGTGGGAATCAGCCCCAGCATTTT.

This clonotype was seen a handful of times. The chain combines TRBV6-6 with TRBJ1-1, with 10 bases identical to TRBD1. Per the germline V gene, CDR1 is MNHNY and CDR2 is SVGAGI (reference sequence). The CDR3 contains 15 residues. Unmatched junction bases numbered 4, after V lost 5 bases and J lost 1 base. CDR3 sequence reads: CASSDRGPQNTEAFF. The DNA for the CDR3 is TGTGCCAGCAGTGACAGGGGGCCCCAGAACACTGAAGCTTTCTTT.

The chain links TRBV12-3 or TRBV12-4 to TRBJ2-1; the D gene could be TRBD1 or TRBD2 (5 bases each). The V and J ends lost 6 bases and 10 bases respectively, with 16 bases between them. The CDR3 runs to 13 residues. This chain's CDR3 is CASRKTEGSEQFF. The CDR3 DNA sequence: TGTGCCAGCAGGAAGACAGAGGGGTCGGAGCAGTTCTTC.

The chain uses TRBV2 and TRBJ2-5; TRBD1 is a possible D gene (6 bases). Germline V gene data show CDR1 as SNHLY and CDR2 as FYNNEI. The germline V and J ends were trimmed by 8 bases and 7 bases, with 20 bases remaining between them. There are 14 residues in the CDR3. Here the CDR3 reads CASLTNQGIGTQYF. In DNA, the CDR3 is TGTGCCAGCTTAACGAATCAGGGGATCGGGACCCAGTACTTC.

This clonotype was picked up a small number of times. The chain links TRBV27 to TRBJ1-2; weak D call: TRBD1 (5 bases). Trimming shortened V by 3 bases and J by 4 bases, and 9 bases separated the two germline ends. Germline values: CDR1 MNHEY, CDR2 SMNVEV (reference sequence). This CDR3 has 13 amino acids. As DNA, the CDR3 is TGTGCCAGCAGTTTCGGGGACTTCTATGGCTACACCTTC. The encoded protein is CASSFGDFYGYTF.

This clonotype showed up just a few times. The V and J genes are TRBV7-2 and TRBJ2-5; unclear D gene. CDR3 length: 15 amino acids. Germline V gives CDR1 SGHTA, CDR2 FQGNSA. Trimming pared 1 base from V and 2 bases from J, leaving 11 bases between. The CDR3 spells CASSLDTPAQETQYF. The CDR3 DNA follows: TGTGCCAGCAGCTTAGACACCCCAGCTCAAGAGACCCAGTACTTC.

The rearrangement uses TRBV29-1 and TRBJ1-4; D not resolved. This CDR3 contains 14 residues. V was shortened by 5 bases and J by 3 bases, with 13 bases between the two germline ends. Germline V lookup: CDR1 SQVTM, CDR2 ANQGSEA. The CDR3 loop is CSVSFRYSNEKLFF. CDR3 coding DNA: TGCAGCGTTTCTTTTCGCTACTCTAATGAAAAACTGTTTTTT.